Sequencing of this T cell receptor (beta chain) was carried out in a study of technical replicates of blood from a few donors. The CDR3 runs to 14 residues. Per the germline V gene, CDR1 is SQVTM and CDR2 is ANQGSEA. The junction had 4 bases not matched to a gene; V was cut back by 1 base and J by 4 bases. Data came from immunoSEQ multiplex PCR; TCRdb stores just in-frame clones and leaves some out. Here the sample spans tens of thousands of clones, 95% to 98% being singletons. The receptor was isolated from a human donor in good health. The chain recombines TRBV29-1 with TRBJ1-3, with 7 bases matching TRBD1. The sequencing sample was made of T cells isolated from PBMCs. This CDR3 reads CSVEVGDSGNTIYF. CDR3 DNA sequence: TGCAGCGTTGAAGTCGGGGACAGCGGAAACACCATATATTTT.